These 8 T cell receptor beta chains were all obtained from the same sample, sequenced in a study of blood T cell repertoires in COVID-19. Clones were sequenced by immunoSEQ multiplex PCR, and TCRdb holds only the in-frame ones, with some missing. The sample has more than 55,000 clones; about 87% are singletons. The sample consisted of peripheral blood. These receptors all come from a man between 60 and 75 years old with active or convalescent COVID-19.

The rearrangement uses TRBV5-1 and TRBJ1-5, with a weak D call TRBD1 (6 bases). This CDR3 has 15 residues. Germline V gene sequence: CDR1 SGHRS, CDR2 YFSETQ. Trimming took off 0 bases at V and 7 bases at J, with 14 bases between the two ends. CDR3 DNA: TGCGCCAGCAGCTTGGATGGGGGCGGAGGACAGCCCCAGCATTTT. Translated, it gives CASSLDGGGGQPQHF.

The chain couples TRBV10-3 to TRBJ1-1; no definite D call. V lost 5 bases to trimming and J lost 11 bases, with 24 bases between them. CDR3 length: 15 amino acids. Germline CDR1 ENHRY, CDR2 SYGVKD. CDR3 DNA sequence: TGTGCCATCAGTCCCGGTGCAGGCCCCGGGGATGTGGCTTTCTTT. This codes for CAISPGAGPGDVAFF.

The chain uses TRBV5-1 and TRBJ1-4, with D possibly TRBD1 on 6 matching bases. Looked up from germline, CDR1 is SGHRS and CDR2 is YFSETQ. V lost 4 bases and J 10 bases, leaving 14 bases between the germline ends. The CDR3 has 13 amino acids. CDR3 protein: CASSPRDTLKLFF. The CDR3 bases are TGCGCCAGCAGCCCAAGGGACACTTTAAAACTGTTTTTT.

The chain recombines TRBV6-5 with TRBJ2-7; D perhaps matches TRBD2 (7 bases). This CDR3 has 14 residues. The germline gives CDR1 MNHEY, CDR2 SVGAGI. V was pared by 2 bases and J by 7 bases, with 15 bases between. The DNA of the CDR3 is TGTGCCAGCAGTTACGCACATAAGGGGGGGGAGCAGTACTTC. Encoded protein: CASSYAHKGGEQYF.

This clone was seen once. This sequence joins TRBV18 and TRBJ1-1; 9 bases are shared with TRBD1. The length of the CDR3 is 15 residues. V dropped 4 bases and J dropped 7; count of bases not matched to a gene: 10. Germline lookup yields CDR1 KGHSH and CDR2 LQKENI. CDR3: CASSQGDRVNGEAFF. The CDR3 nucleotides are TGTGCCAGCTCACAAGGGGACAGGGTAAACGGTGAAGCTTTCTTT.

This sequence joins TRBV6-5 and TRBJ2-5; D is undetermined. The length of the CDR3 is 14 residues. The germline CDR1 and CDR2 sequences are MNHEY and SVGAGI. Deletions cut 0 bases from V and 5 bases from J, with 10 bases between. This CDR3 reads CASSYSEHGETQYF. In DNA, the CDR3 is TGTGCCAGCAGTTACTCGGAGCATGGGGAGACCCAGTACTTC.

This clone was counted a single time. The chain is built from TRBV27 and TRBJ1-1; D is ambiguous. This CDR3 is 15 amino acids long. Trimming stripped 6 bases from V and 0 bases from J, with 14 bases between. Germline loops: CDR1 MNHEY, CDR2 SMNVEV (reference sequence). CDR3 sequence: CASSRRPDLNTEAFF. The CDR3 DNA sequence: TGTGCCAGCAGCCGAAGGCCAGACTTGAACACTGAAGCTTTCTTT.

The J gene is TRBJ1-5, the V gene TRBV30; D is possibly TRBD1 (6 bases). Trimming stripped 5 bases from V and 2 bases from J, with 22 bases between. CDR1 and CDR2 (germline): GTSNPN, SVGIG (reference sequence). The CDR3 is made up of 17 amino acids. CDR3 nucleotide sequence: TGTGCCTGGGGCCCCCACATGGGGGCGTGGGGCAATCAGCCCCAGCATTTT. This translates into CAWGPHMGAWGNQPQHF.